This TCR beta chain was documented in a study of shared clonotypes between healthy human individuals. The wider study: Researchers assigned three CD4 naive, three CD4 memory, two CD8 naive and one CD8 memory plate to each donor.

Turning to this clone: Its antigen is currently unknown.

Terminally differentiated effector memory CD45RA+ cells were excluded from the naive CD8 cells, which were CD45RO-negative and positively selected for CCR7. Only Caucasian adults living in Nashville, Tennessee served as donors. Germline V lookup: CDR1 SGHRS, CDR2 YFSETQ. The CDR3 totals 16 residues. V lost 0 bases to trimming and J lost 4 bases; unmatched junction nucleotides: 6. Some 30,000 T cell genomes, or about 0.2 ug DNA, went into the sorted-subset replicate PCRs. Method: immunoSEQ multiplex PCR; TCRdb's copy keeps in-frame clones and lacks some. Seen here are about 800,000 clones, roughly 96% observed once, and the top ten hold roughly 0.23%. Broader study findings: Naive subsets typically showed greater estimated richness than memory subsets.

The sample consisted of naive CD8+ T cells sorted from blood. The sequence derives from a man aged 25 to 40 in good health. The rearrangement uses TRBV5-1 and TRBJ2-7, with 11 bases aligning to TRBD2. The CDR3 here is CASSLARGLAEYEQYF. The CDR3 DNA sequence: TGCGCCAGCAGCTTGGCCAGGGGACTAGCGGAATACGAGCAGTACTTC.